This T cell receptor (beta chain) appears in the sequencing data of a study of graft-versus-host responses after intestinal transplantation. This table comes from immunoSEQ multiplex PCR, and its TCRdb copy is limited to in-frame clones, with some not included. The data hold 80,000 or so clones, with about 90% observed a single time. In germline, CDR1 is SNHLY, CDR2 FYNNEI. Trimming stripped 6 bases from V and 4 bases from J, with 13 bases between. The CDR3 loop spans 14 amino acids. Study-level points and caveats: The recipient marrow held GvH clones, and some of them showed up first in ileum or blood.

With respect to this clone: Its antigen is not identified.

The chain employs TRBV2 and TRBJ2-1; D remains unclear. The receptor was isolated from a human patient who received an intestinal transplant, so some T cells may come from the graft donor. This material consisted of PBMCs, taken 98 days after intestinal transplantation. CDR3 sequence (DNA): TGTGCCAGCAGCTCGAGGATTACATACAATGAGCAGTTCTTC. Encoded protein: CASSSRITYNEQFF.